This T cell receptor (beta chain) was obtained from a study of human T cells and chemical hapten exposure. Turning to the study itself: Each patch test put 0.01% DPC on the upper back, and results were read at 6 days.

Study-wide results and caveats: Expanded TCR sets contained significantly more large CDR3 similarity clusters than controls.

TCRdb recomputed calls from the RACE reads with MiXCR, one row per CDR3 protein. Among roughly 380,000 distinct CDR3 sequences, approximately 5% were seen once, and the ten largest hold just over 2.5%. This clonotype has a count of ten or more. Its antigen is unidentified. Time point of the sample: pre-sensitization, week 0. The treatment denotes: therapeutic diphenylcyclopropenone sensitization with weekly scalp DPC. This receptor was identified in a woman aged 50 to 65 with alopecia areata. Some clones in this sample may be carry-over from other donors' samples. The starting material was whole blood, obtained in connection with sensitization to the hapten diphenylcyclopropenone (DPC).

CDR3 loop: CSARGSPQLYEQYF. The CDR3 DNA reads as TGCAGTGCTAGAGGTTCGCCTCAGCTCTACGAGCAGTACTTC. The chain recombines TRBV20-1 with TRBJ2-7; no firm D call. V shed 1 base and J shed 3 bases, with 13 bases lying between them. Germline V gene sequence: CDR1 DFQATT, CDR2 SNEGSKA (reference sequence). The CDR3 runs to 14 residues.